The 27 T cell receptor beta chains given below trace back to one sample, sequenced in a study of cytomegalovirus exposure and HLA in healthy donors. Measured with immunoSEQ multiplex PCR; TCRdb has only the in-frame clones, and not every one. The sample contains almost 70,000 clones, nearly 96% of which appear only once. The specimen sequenced was PBMCs. The receptors stem from a woman between 18 and 29 years old in good health and CMV-seropositive.

This sequence joins TRBV6-6 and TRBJ2-7, with 9 bases identical to TRBD1. The CDR3 runs 15 residues. The junction had 7 bases not matched to a gene; V was cut back by 2 bases and J by 5 bases. Germline V gene sequence: CDR1 MNHNY, CDR2 SVGAGI (reference sequence). DNA for the CDR3: TGTGCCAGCAGTTACGGAGGGACAGGGTCGAACGAGCAGTACTTC. The encoded protein is CASSYGGTGSNEQYF.

The chain has TRBV6-6 and TRBJ2-5; D perhaps matches TRBD2 (6 bases). V gave up 0 bases and J gave up 1 base, with 12 bases separating them. CDR1 is MNHNY, CDR2 SVGAGI, per germline (reference sequence). The CDR3 runs to 16 residues. This CDR3 is CASSYSGLGGQETQYF. As DNA, the CDR3 is TGTGCCAGCAGTTACTCGGGGTTGGGAGGCCAAGAGACCCAGTACTTC.

The chain combines TRBV7-2 with TRBJ2-1; D is unresolved. Trimming took off 1 base at V and 6 bases at J, with 10 bases between the two ends. The germline CDR1 and CDR2 sequences are SGHTA and FQGNSA. CDR3 length: 14 residues. The CDR3 loop is CASSLEAAANEQFF. DNA of the CDR3: TGTGCCAGCAGCTTAGAGGCGGCTGCCAATGAGCAGTTCTTC.

V is TRBV6-6 and J is TRBJ1-5, with 8 bases identical to TRBD1. With V trimmed by 5 bases and J by 1 base, 4 bases remained unmatched. This CDR3 is built from 15 residues. Germline V gives CDR1 MNHNY, CDR2 SVGAGI (reference sequence). In nucleotides, the CDR3 is TGTGCCAGCAGTCGGGACAGGCTAAGCAATCAGCCCCAGCATTTT. Protein sequence: CASSRDRLSNQPQHF.

The chain couples TRBV28 to TRBJ2-7; D call uncertain. The CDR3 has 16 residues. CDR1 is MDHEN, CDR2 SYDVKM, per germline. Trimming stripped 5 bases from V and 3 bases from J, with 20 bases between. The CDR3 here is CASSPLWQLNIYEQYF. The CDR3, as DNA: TGTGCCAGCAGTCCCCTTTGGCAGTTAAATATCTACGAGCAGTACTTC.

In its sample, this clone was seen once. The chain uses TRBV4-2 and TRBJ1-1, with no clear D. V was shortened by 0 bases and J by 0 bases, with 14 bases between the two germline ends. CDR3 length: 17 residues. Germline V gene sequence: CDR1 LGHNA, CDR2 YNFKEQ. CDR3 residues: CASSQDFGYPLNTEAFF. CDR3 coding DNA: TGTGCCAGCAGCCAAGATTTCGGTTACCCCTTGAACACTGAAGCTTTCTTT.

The chain has TRBV6-4 and TRBJ1-1; TRBD1 is a possible D gene (6 bases). Trimming stripped 5 bases from V and 3 bases from J, with 10 bases between. CDR1 and CDR2 from the germline V gene are MRHNA and SNTAGT. The CDR3 loop spans 13 amino acids. CDR3 loop: CASSRDTYTEAFF. DNA of the CDR3: TGTGCCAGCAGTCGGGACACTTACACTGAAGCTTTCTTT.

CDR3 protein: CASRERTSGIGETQYF. The CDR3 DNA sequence: TGTGCCAGCAGAGAAAGGACTAGCGGGATTGGGGAGACCCAGTACTTC. The J gene is TRBJ2-5, the V gene TRBV6-1; 12 bases map to TRBD2. Trimming cost V 6 bases and J 5 bases; bases outside gene matches: 10. Germline CDR1 MNHNS, CDR2 SASEGT. The CDR3 consists of 16 residues.

The chain recombines TRBV4-1 with TRBJ1-4; D is perhaps TRBD1 (6 bases). The CDR3 is made up of 15 amino acids. V was pared by 6 bases and J by 1 base, with 12 bases between. CDR1 is MGHRA, CDR2 YSYEKL, per germline. The CDR3 spells CASRIRQETNEKLFF. The CDR3 DNA follows: TGCGCCAGCAGGATACGACAGGAAACTAATGAAAAACTGTTTTTT.

The chain combines TRBV6-1 with TRBJ2-2; TRBD2 is a possible D gene (6 bases). This CDR3 is built from 15 residues. CDR1 is MNHNS, CDR2 SASEGT, per germline. The V and J ends lost 2 bases and 4 bases respectively, with 11 bases between them. CDR3 nucleotide sequence: TGTGCCAGCAGTGAAAACGCGGGAACCACCGGGGAGCTGTTTTTT. Protein: CASSENAGTTGELFF.

The V call is TRBV19, the J call TRBJ1-2, with 9 bases identical to TRBD1. The germline V gene encodes CDR1 LNHDA and CDR2 SQIVND (reference sequence). V shed 6 bases and J 8 bases; nucleotides not matched to a gene: 13. The CDR3 spans 15 residues. In nucleotides, the CDR3 is TGTGCCAGTAGGGACCCGGGACAGGGAATCGTAGGCTACACCTTC. It translates to CASRDPGQGIVGYTF.

This clone was found once. The rearrangement uses TRBV27 and TRBJ2-6, with TRBD2 matching over 8 bases. Germline V gene data show CDR1 as MNHEY and CDR2 as SMNVEV (reference sequence). The CDR3 runs to 17 residues. V lost 0 bases to trimming and J lost 4 bases; unmatched junction nucleotides: 5. This CDR3 is CASSLSGLGVGANVLTF. The CDR3 region has the DNA TGTGCCAGCAGTTTATCGGGACTAGGGGTCGGGGCCAACGTCCTGACTTTC. Full variable domain (missing parts from reference TRBV27 and TRBJ2-6): EAQVTQNPRYLITVTGKKLTVTCSQNMNHEYMSWYRQDPGLGLRQIYYSMNVEVTDKGDVPEGYKVSRKEKRNFPLILESPSPNQTSLYFCASSLSGLGVGANVLTFGAGSRLTVL.

The table lists this clone with a count of one. This chain uses TRBV27 with TRBJ2-7; D might be TRBD1 (5 bases). V lost 4 bases and J lost 2, with 15 bases in between. The germline V gene encodes CDR1 MNHEY and CDR2 SMNVEV (reference sequence). The CDR3 totals 15 residues. The DNA for the CDR3 is TGTGCCAGCAGTTACGGACACCCCCGAGCCTACGAGCAGTACTTC. Translating it yields CASSYGHPRAYEQYF.

In its sample, this clone was seen once. This rearrangement joins TRBV30 to TRBJ2-7; TRBD2 aligns across 9 bases. Trimming at V came to 4 bases and at J to 5 bases, leaving 12 bases not matched to a gene. The CDR3 totals 15 residues. CDR1 and CDR2 from the germline V gene are GTSNPN and SVGIG (reference sequence). The CDR3 spells CAWTSRTSEFHEQYF. The DNA for the CDR3 is TGTGCCTGGACCTCGAGGACTAGCGAGTTCCACGAGCAGTACTTC.

As DNA, the CDR3 is TGTGCCACCAGCAGAGACCCCCCTATGAGGGGAGGGATCCCCTACGAGCAGTACTTC. Amino acids: CATSRDPPMRGGIPYEQYF. The chain has TRBV15 and TRBJ2-7; 7 nucleotides agree with TRBD2. Trimming removed 0 bases from V and 2 bases from J; junction bases left unmatched: 16. The CDR3 spans 19 residues. Germline V lookup: CDR1 LNHNV, CDR2 YYDKDF (reference sequence).

The V and J genes are TRBV19 and TRBJ2-7; TRBD2 agrees at 9 bases. The CDR3 is made up of 15 amino acids. With 7 bases clipped from V and 4 bases from J, the junction kept 11 bases outside the gene matches. Germline assignment: CDR1 LNHDA and CDR2 SQIVND (reference sequence). CDR3 sequence reads: CASTPSAGGLYEQYF. The CDR3 DNA is TGTGCCAGTACCCCGTCGGCGGGAGGGTTGTACGAGCAGTACTTC.

The rearrangement links TRBV29-1 to TRBJ2-1, with 9 nucleotides matching TRBD2. Germline V gives CDR1 SQVTM, CDR2 ANQGSEA. J was trimmed by 4 bases and V by 8 bases; bases with no gene match: 9. This CDR3 has 14 amino acids. CDR3 protein: CSFMTSGPYNEQFF. The CDR3 nucleotides read TGCAGCTTTATGACTAGCGGTCCTTACAATGAGCAGTTCTTC.

This chain uses TRBV5-1 with TRBJ2-1; 9 nucleotides line up with TRBD2. This CDR3 contains 16 residues. The V gene end was trimmed by 1 base and the J gene end by 7 bases; junction bases not matched to a gene: 9. Germline V gene sequence: CDR1 SGHRS, CDR2 YFSETQ. The DNA for the CDR3 is TGCGCCAGCAGCTTGATAGCGGGAGCCTATGGGAATGAGCAGTTCTTC. Translating it yields CASSLIAGAYGNEQFF.

The chain couples TRBV28 to TRBJ2-2, with 7 positions matching TRBD1. Germline V gene data show CDR1 as MDHEN and CDR2 as SYDVKM. After removal of 2 bases from V and 5 bases from J, the junction contained 11 bases not matched to a gene. This CDR3 region has 17 residues. CDR3 DNA: TGTGCCAGCAGTTTAGTCCCCTACAGGGGAGAAACCGGGGAGCTGTTTTTT. Its protein is CASSLVPYRGETGELFF.

The J gene is TRBJ2-1, the V gene TRBV7-2; the match to TRBD2 covers 12 bases. Germline CDR1 reads SGHTA; CDR2 reads FQGNSA. The CDR3 is 16 amino acids. The ends lost 2 bases at V and 7 bases at J; junction bases unmatched: 6. CDR3 protein: CASSLKLAGGRNEQFF. In DNA, the CDR3 is TGTGCCAGCAGCTTAAAACTAGCGGGAGGAAGGAATGAGCAGTTCTTC.

The chain combines TRBV27 with TRBJ2-3; D gene ambiguous. Per the germline V gene, CDR1 is MNHEY and CDR2 is SMNVEV (reference sequence). The CDR3 runs 14 residues. Trimming shortened V by 0 bases and J by 3 bases, and 7 bases separated the two germline ends. CDR3 in DNA: TGTGCCAGCAGTTTATCTTTCCAGACAGATACGCAGTATTTT. It translates to CASSLSFQTDTQYF.

The genes are TRBV30 and TRBJ2-5, with D possibly being TRBD2 (6 bases). Trimming shortened V by 4 bases and J by 3 bases, and 24 bases separated the two germline ends. The CDR3 runs to 17 residues. CDR1 and CDR2 from the germline V gene are GTSNPN and SVGIG (reference sequence). CDR3 sequence: CAWKGPQGLMTEETQYF. The CDR3 DNA sequence: TGTGCCTGGAAGGGTCCCCAGGGACTGATGACCGAAGAGACCCAGTACTTC.

The rearrangement joins TRBV5-6 to TRBJ2-5, with TRBD1 as a possible D gene (7 bases). Trimming shortened V by 4 bases and J by 4 bases, and 17 bases separated the two germline ends. Germline V gives CDR1 SGHDT, CDR2 YYEEEE. The CDR3 spans 15 residues. The CDR3 DNA is TGTGCCAGCAGCCCGGAGGGGGCTTCGAGAGAGACCCAGTACTTC. Its translation: CASSPEGASRETQYF.

This chain connects TRBV11-3 to TRBJ2-7, with D unclear. Per germline, CDR1 SGHNT and CDR2 YENEEA. CDR3 length: 11 residues. Deletions cut 2 bases from V and 8 bases from J, with 7 bases between. CDR3 coding DNA: TGTGCCAGCAGCTTACGGCGGCAGCAGTACTTC. This codes for CASSLRRQQYF.

The V and J genes are TRBV2 and TRBJ1-5, with TRBD1 matching over 9 bases. CDR1 and CDR2 from the germline V gene are SNHLY and FYNNEI. With 3 bases clipped from V and 12 bases from J, the junction kept 21 bases outside the gene matches. This CDR3 is built from 18 residues. The CDR3 here is CASSDDRLGGTGNGNQHF. The CDR3 DNA is TGTGCCAGCAGTGACGACCGTCTAGGAGGGACAGGGAATGGGAACCAGCATTTT.

The chain is built from TRBV19 and TRBJ2-2; a weak D match, TRBD1 (6 bases). CDR1 LNHDA and CDR2 SQIVND come from the germline V gene (reference sequence). The CDR3 consists of 14 residues. Trimming pared 2 bases from V and 6 bases from J, leaving 10 bases between. Written as DNA, the CDR3 is TGTGCCAGTAGTATAAAACAGGGACCCGGGGAGCTGTTTTTT. Amino acids: CASSIKQGPGELFF.

The chain joins TRBV29-1 to TRBJ1-1; possible D gene TRBD1, 5 bases. V was cut by 4 bases and J by 3 bases, with 9 bases left in between. This CDR3 has 12 residues. Germline assignment: CDR1 SQVTM and CDR2 ANQGSEA. CDR3: CSVGGTYTEAFF. The CDR3 region has the DNA TGCAGCGTTGGGGGGACTTACACTGAAGCTTTCTTT.